This T cell receptor beta chain emerged from a study of naive and memory T cell subsets. The beta constant-region primer was an equimolar mix of two oligonucleotides covering TRBC1 and TRBC2. Four rounds of PCR amplified the ligated cDNA using nested alpha and beta constant-region primers plus SP2. TCRdb redid the calling of the UMI-ligation and nested PCR reads with MiXCR, one entry per CDR3 protein. This table holds some 150,000 distinct CDR3 sequences, around 15% found once. From the second PCR step, alpha and beta chains were amplified apart. V was shortened by 5 bases and J by 5 bases, with 12 bases between the two germline ends. CDR3 length equals 13 residues.

The specimen sequenced was naive CD4+ T cells from blood. The TCR originated in a human donor in good health. The chain combines TRBV12-3 or TRBV12-4 with TRBJ2-5, with D maybe TRBD1 (5 bases). As DNA, the CDR3 is TGTGCCAGCAGTCCAGACAGTTGGGAGACCCAGTACTTC. Protein product: CASSPDSWETQYF.